A single sample is the source of the 6 T cell receptor beta chains below, sequenced in a study of regulatory T cells in long-lasting Graves disease. iRepertoire HTBI primers and Arm-PCR of CDR3 regions built TCR beta libraries. One entry per CDR3 protein results from TCRdb running MiXCR on the multiplex PCR reads. The table records approximately 540,000 distinct CDR3 sequences, 12% of them present only once. Time point denoted: newly diagnosed GD, antithyroid drugs for less than 3 months. Isolated PBMC RNA provided the starting material for the TCR library. The sample was also linked to a second study, of T cells in Graves' hyperthyroidism and ophthalmopathy.

The source material was peripheral blood mononuclear cells (PBMCs), sampled at new diagnosis, from a patient treated with antithyroid drugs. Every receptor here comes from a woman aged 30 to 39 with Graves disease.

CDR3 sequence (DNA): TGTGCCAGCAGCTCGGGGATCTTCAGGGCGAGGTGGAACACTGAAGCTTTCTTT. As protein: CASSSGIFRARWNTEAFF. The rearrangement uses TRBV7-2 and TRBJ1-1; TRBD1 might be the D (5 bases). This CDR3 contains 18 residues. Germline CDR1 and CDR2: SGHTA and FQGNSA. V dropped 4 bases and J dropped 1 base, with 22 bases sitting between them. Drawing the rest from reference TRBV7-2 and TRBJ1-1, the complete variable domain is GAGVSQSPSNKVTEKGKDVELRCDPISGHTALYWYRQSLGQGLEFLIYFQGNSAPDKSGLPSDRFSAERTGGSVSTLTIQRTQQEDSAVYLCASSSGIFRARWNTEAFFGQGTRLTVV.

This clonotype has at least ten counts. The V and J genes are TRBV9 and TRBJ2-7; 8 positions match TRBD2. This CDR3 is 14 amino acids long. Trimming cost V 4 bases and J 7 bases; bases outside gene matches: 10. Germline CDR1 SGDLS, CDR2 YYNGEE. The CDR3 nucleotides read TGTGCCAGCAGCCCAGGACTAGCAGGGCGGGAGCAGTACTTC. Protein sequence: CASSPGLAGREQYF.

This clonotype turned up a few times. The CDR3 region has the DNA TGTGCCAGCAGCTCAGTTTTGGAGCGGGAATGGGAAGATACGCAGTATTTT. Its translation: CASSSVLEREWEDTQYF. The chain is built from TRBV7-9 and TRBJ2-3; the match to TRBD2 covers 7 bases. The CDR3 has 17 amino acids. Germline V gene sequence: CDR1 SEHNR, CDR2 FQNEAQ (reference sequence). Trimming removed 4 bases from V and 5 bases from J; junction bases left unmatched: 15.

This clonotype was seen at least ten times. The chain uses TRBV11-3 and TRBJ2-2; unclear D gene. Deletions cut 1 base from V and 3 bases from J, with 9 bases between. CDR1 and CDR2 (germline): SGHNT, YENEEA. The CDR3 spans 15 residues. This CDR3 reads CASSLVSRDTGELFF. CDR3 nucleotides: TGTGCCAGCAGCTTAGTCTCCCGGGACACCGGGGAGCTGTTTTTT. Variable domain in full (rest from reference TRBV11-3 and TRBJ2-2): EAGVVQSPRYKIIEKKQPVAFWCNPISGHNTLYWYLQNLGQGPELLIRYENEEAVDDSQLPKDRFSAERLKGVDSTLKIQPAELGDSAVYLCASSLVSRDTGELFFGEGSRLTVL.

This clonotype was found many times. This rearrangement joins TRBV10-2 to TRBJ2-1, with TRBD2 identical over 9 bases. V lost 5 bases to trimming and J lost 4 bases; unmatched junction nucleotides: 6. Germline V gene data show CDR1 as WSHSY and CDR2 as SAAADI. This CDR3 spans 15 amino acids. CDR3 sequence (DNA): TGCGCCAGCAGTAAGATAGCGGGAGTATACAATGAGCAGTTCTTC. Protein product: CASSKIAGVYNEQFF.

This clonotype was counted at least ten times. Here the CDR3 reads CSAPPRGLKNQPQHF. In DNA form, the CDR3 reads TGCAGTGCTCCTCCCAGGGGGCTTAAGAATCAGCCCCAGCATTTT. The chain joins TRBV20-1 to TRBJ1-5, with 8 nucleotides matching TRBD1. The length of the CDR3 is 15 residues. The junction had 10 bases not matched to a gene; V was cut back by 5 bases and J by 4 bases. Looked up from germline, CDR1 is DFQATT and CDR2 is SNEGSKA (reference sequence).